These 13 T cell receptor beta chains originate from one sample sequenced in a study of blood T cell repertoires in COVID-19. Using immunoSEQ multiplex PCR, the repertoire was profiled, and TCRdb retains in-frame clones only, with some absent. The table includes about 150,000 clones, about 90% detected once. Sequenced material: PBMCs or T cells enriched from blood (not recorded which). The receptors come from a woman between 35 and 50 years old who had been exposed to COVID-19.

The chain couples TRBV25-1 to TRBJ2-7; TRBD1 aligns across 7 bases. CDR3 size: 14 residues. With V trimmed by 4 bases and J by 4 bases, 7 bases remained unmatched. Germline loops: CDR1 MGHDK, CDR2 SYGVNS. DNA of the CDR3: TGTGCCAGCAGTGGGACCGGGACAGCGTACGAGCAGTACTTC. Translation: CASSGTGTAYEQYF.

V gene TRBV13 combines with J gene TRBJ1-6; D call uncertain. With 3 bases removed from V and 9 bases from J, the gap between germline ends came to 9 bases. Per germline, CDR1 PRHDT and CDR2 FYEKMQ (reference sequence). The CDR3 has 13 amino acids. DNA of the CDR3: TGTGCCAGCAGCTTCCGGACTTCTTCACCCCTCCACTTT. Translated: CASSFRTSSPLHF.

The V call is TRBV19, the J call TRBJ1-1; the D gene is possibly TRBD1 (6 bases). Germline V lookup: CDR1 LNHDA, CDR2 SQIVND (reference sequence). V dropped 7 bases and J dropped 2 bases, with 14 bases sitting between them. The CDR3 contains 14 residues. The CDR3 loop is CASNRNRANTEAFF. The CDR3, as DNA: TGTGCCAGTAATCGAAACAGGGCCAACACTGAAGCTTTCTTT.

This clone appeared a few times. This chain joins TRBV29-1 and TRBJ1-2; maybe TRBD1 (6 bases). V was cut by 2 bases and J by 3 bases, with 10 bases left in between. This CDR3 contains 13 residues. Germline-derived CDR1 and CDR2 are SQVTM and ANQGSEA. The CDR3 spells CSVESHRDYGYTF. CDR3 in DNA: TGCAGCGTTGAAAGTCACAGGGACTATGGCTACACCTTC.

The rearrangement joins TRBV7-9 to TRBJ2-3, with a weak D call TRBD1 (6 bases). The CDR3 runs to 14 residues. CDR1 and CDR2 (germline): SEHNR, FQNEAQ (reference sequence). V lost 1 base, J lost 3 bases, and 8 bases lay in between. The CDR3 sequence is CASSLVQGTDTQYF. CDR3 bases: TGTGCCAGCAGCTTAGTCCAGGGGACAGATACGCAGTATTTT.

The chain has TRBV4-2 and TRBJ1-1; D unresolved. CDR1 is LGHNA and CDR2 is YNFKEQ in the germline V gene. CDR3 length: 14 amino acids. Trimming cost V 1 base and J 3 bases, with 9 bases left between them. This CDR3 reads CASSQAHADTEAFF. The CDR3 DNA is TGTGCCAGCAGCCAAGCCCACGCGGACACTGAAGCTTTCTTT.

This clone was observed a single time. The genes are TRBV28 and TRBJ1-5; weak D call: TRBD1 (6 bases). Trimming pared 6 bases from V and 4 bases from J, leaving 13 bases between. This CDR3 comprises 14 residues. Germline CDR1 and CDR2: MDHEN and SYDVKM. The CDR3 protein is CASSSGVSNQPQHF. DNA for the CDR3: TGTGCCAGCAGCTCAGGGGTCTCAAATCAGCCCCAGCATTTT.

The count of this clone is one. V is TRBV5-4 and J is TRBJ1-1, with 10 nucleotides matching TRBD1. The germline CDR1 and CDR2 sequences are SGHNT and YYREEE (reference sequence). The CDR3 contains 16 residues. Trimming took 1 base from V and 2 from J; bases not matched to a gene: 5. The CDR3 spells CASSLPRQGANTEAFF. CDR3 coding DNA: TGTGCCAGCAGCTTGCCTCGACAGGGGGCCAACACTGAAGCTTTCTTT.

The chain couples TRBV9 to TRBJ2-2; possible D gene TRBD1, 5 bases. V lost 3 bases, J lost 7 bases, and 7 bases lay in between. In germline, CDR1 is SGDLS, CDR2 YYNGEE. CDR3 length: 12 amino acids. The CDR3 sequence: CASSADIGELFF. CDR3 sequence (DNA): TGTGCCAGCAGCGCGGACATCGGGGAGCTGTTTTTT.

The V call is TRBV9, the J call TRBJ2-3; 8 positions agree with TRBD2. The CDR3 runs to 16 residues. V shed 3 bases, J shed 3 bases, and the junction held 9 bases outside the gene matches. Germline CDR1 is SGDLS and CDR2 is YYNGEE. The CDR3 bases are TGTGCCAGCAGCGCTCCCGGGGGGGCAGGTACAGATACGCAGTATTTT. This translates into CASSAPGGAGTDTQYF. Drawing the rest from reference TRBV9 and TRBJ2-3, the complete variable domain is DSGVTQTPKHLITATGQRVTLRCSPRSGDLSVYWYQQSLDQGLQFLIQYYNGEERAKGNILERFSAQQFPDLHSELNLSSLELGDSALYFCASSAPGGAGTDTQYFGPGTRLTVL.

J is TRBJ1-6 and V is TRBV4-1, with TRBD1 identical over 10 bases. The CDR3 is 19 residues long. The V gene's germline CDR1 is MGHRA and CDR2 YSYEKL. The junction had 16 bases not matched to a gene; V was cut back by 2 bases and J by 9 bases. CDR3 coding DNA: TGCGCCAGCAGCCAAAATTTTCCGGGACAGGGGATTTCAAGTTCACCCCTCCACTTT. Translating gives CASSQNFPGQGISSSPLHF.

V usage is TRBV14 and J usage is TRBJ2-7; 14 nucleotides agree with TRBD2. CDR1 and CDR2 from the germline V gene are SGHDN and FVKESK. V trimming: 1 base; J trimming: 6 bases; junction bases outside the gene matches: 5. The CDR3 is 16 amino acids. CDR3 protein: CASSQGGLAGELEQYF. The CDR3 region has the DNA TGTGCCAGCAGCCAAGGGGGACTAGCGGGGGAACTCGAGCAGTACTTC.

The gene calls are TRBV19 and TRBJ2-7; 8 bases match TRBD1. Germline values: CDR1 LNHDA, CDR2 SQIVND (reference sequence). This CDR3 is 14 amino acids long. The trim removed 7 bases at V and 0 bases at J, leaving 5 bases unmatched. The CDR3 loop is CASTKDRASYEQYF. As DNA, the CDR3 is TGTGCCAGTACCAAGGACAGGGCCTCCTACGAGCAGTACTTC. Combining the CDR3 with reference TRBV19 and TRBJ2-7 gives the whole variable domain DGGITQSPKYLFRKEGQNVTLSCEQNLNHDAMYWYRQDPGQGLRLIYYSQIVNDFQKGDIAEGYSVSREKKESFPLTVTSAQKNPTAFYLCASTKDRASYEQYFGPGTRLTVT.